A single T cell receptor (beta chain) is shown here with its context. What it binds is unknown. The PCR used 60 Vbeta and 13 Jbeta primers. Assay used: immunoSEQ multiplex PCR; TCRdb lists only in-frame clones, some missing. This table lists approximately 72,000 clones. This specimen comes from a study of cytomegalovirus exposure and HLA in healthy donors. Study-wide findings and caveats: The study labeled about 160 TCR beta chains cytomegalovirus-associated.

Looked up from germline, CDR1 is SGHDN and CDR2 is FVKESK. V lost 0 bases and J 6 bases, leaving 7 bases between the germline ends. The CDR3 runs 13 residues. The chain employs TRBV14 and TRBJ2-3; D not certain. Sequences were obtained from PBMCs. The sequence was collected from a woman between 40 and 50 years old in good health and CMV-seropositive. CDR3 nucleotide sequence: TGTGCCAGCAGCCAAGACCGCGTCGATACGCAGTATTTT. Encoded protein: CASSQDRVDTQYF.